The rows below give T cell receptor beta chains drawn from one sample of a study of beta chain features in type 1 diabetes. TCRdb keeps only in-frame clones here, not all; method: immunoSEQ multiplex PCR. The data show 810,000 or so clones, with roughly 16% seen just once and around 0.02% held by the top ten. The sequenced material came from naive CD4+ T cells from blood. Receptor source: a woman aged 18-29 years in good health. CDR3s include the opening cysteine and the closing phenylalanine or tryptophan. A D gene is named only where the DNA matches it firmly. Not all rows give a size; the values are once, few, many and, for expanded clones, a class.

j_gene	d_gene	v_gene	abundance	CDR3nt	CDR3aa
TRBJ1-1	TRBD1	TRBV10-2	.	TGCGCCAGCAGTGTACAGGGGGTGTACACTGAAGCTTTCTTT	CASSVQGVYTEAFF
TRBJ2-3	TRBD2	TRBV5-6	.	TGTGCCAGCAGCTTTCGGGTAGCGGGAGGCTCGGATACGCAGTATTTT	CASSFRVAGGSDTQYF
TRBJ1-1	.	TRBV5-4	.	TGTGCCAGCAGCCCCCGACCCATGAACACTGAAGCTTTCTTT	CASSPRPMNTEAFF
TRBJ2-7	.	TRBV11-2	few	TGTGCCAGCAGCTTAGGCTACGGGTCTTCCTACGAGCAGTACTTC	CASSLGYGSSYEQYF
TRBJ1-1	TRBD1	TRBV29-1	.	TGCAGCGTTTCGGGACAGGCGAACACTGAAGCTTTCTTT	CSVSGQANTEAFF
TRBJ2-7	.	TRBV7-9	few	TGTGCCAGCAGCTTGGGGTACACCACCTACGAGCAGTACTTC	CASSLGYTTYEQYF
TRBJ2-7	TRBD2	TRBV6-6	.	TGTGCCAGCAGTCACGGGGGGAGGACCTACGAGCAGTACTTC	CASSHGGRTYEQYF
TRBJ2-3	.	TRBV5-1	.	TGCGCCAGCAGCTTACAAGTCACAGATACGCAGTATTTT	CASSLQVTDTQYF
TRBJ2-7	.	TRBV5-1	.	TGCGCCAGCAGCTCCAATGAGCCGGTCGAGCAGTACTTC	CASSSNEPVEQYF
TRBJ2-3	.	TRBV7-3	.	TGTGCCAGCAGCTTCCGGGGTACAGATACGCAGTATTTT	CASSFRGTDTQYF
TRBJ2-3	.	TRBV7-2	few	TGTGCCAGCAGCCAAGCAGATACGCAGTATTTT	CASSQADTQYF